The source of this TCR beta chain is a study of shared clonotypes between healthy human individuals. Findings and limits, study-wide: The study found lower generation probabilities in non-shared clonotypes than in those shared by all four donors.

The data were produced by immunoSEQ multiplex PCR, yet TCRdb's version contains in-frame clones alone and is incomplete. Altogether 2 million to 2.5 million clones are present, roughly 95% being singletons, with the ten largest covering over 0.1%. Germline CDR1 MNHEY, CDR2 SVGAGI. The CDR3 contains 15 residues. With respect to this clone: The antigen remains undetermined. The junction differs from germline at one of its ends, possibly a read error.

The sample consisted of naive CD4+ T cells sorted from blood. Subset indicated: CD45RA+ positively selected. The V call is TRBV6-5, the J call TRBJ2-7; 11 nucleotides line up with TRBD1. This receptor was identified in a man aged 18 to 29 in good health. The CDR3 loop is CASCRGQGATCSPLF. As DNA, the CDR3 is TGTGCCAGCTGCCGTGGACAGGGGGCGACTTGTTCCCCCCTTTTC.